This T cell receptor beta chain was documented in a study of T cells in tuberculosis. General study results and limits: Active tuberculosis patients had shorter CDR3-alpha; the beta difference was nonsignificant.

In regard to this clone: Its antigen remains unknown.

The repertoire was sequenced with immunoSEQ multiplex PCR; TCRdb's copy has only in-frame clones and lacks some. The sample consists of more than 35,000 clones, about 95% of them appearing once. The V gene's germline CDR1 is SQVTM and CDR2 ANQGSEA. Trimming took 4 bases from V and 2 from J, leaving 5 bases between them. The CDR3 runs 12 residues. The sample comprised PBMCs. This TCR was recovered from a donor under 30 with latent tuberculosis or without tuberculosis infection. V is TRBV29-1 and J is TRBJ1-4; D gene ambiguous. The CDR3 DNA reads TGCAGCGTTGCAGTTACTAATGAAAAACTGTTTTTT. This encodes CSVAVTNEKLFF.